These 19 T cell receptor beta chains share one sample of origin, sequenced in a study of CD8 T cells in ankylosing spondylitis. Via MiXCR, TCRdb re-called the 5' RACE reads, giving one row per CDR3 protein. The profile covers roughly 250,000 distinct CDR3 sequences, with approximately 10% appearing a single time and less than 3% taken by the ten largest. The sample was blood, either unsorted or a sorted T cell fraction (not recorded which). These TCRs come from a male donor with ankylosing spondylitis or in good health (not recorded which).

This clonotype was observed at least ten times. The chain carries TRBV4-1 and TRBJ1-5; TRBD1 is a possible D gene (5 bases). The CDR3 consists of 15 residues. The V and J ends lost 2 bases and 7 bases respectively, with 15 bases between them. Looked up from germline, CDR1 is MGHRA and CDR2 is YSYEKL. CDR3 loop: CASSQRGGIPQPQHF. Here the CDR3 DNA reads TGCGCCAGCAGCCAACGCGGGGGAATTCCCCAGCCCCAGCATTTT.

This clonotype occurred many times. The chain joins TRBV30 to TRBJ1-1, with 7 bases fitting TRBD1. The V gene end was trimmed by 4 bases and the J gene end by 8 bases; junction bases not matched to a gene: 16. The CDR3 runs to 15 residues. CDR1 is GTSNPN and CDR2 is SVGIG in the germline V gene (reference sequence). The CDR3 DNA follows: TGTGCCTGGATTTTTAATAGACAGGGTAGGGCCGAAGCTTTCTTT. Amino acid sequence: CAWIFNRQGRAEAFF.

This sequence joins TRBV5-1 and TRBJ1-2; 7 nucleotides align to TRBD1. CDR1 and CDR2 from the germline V gene are SGHRS and YFSETQ. The CDR3 sequence is 14 residues long. Trimming cost V 4 bases and J 0 bases; bases outside gene matches: 3. The CDR3 DNA reads as TGCGCCAGCAGCGGACAGGTTTCTAACTATGGCTACACCTTC. Translated: CASSGQVSNYGYTF.

This clonotype was recorded a few times. The rearrangement uses TRBV20-1 and TRBJ2-7, with 9 bases lining up with TRBD2. Germline V gives CDR1 DFQATT, CDR2 SNEGSKA (reference sequence). After removal of 6 bases from V and 0 bases from J, the junction contained 6 bases not matched to a gene. The CDR3 covers 14 residues. Here the CDR3 DNA reads TGCAGTGCGCCTACTAGCGGGTCCTCCTACGAGCAGTACTTC. Protein: CSAPTSGSSYEQYF.

Many counts were recorded for this clonotype. CDR3 residues: CASSLTTATADIYNEQFF. The CDR3 DNA reads as TGCGCCAGCAGTTTAACAACCGCGACGGCGGACATCTACAATGAGCAGTTCTTC. The gene calls are TRBV5-1 and TRBJ2-1; a weak D match, TRBD1 (5 bases). The CDR3 covers 18 residues. V was clipped by 5 bases and J by 3 bases, with 24 bases between them. Per the germline V gene, CDR1 is SGHRS and CDR2 is YFSETQ.

This clonotype was recorded many times. This rearrangement joins TRBV5-6 to TRBJ1-2, with D maybe TRBD1 (6 bases). The V gene lost 4 bases and the J gene lost 6 bases, with 19 bases spanning the gap. CDR1 and CDR2 from the germline V gene are SGHDT and YYEEEE. CDR3 length: 15 residues. CDR3 sequence reads: CASSPLGGGQDGYTF. Written as DNA, the CDR3 is TGTGCCAGCAGCCCCCTTGGAGGGGGTCAGGATGGCTACACCTTC.

This clonotype showed up many times. The V and J genes are TRBV3-1 and TRBJ1-1, with D hard to call. Trimming took off 4 bases at V and 2 bases at J, with 11 bases between the two ends. Germline CDR1 and CDR2: LGHDT and YNNKEL (reference sequence). This CDR3 is 14 amino acids long. The CDR3 DNA sequence: TGTGCCAGCAGCCCCCTTGAGGCTAACACTGAAGCTTTCTTT. Encoded protein: CASSPLEANTEAFF. Full variable domain (outside the CDR3, taken from reference TRBV3-1 and TRBJ1-1): DTAVSQTPKYLVTQMGNDKSIKCEQNLGHDTMYWYKQDSKKFLKIMFSYNNKELIINETVPNRFSPKSPDKAHLNLHINSLELGDSAVYFCASSPLEANTEAFFGQGTRLTVV.

This clonotype has at least ten counts. The J gene is TRBJ2-1, the V gene TRBV12-3 or TRBV12-4, with TRBD2 identical over 9 bases. The J segment lost 5 bases and the V segment lost 8 bases, leaving 13 bases of the junction unmatched. There are 16 residues in the CDR3. In nucleotides, the CDR3 is TGTGCCAGCGCCATAGGGCCGACTAGCGGCCACAATGAGCAGTTCTTC. The encoded protein is CASAIGPTSGHNEQFF.

Ten or more counts support this clonotype. The gene calls are TRBV20-1 and TRBJ1-2; 7 nucleotides agree with TRBD1. Germline values: CDR1 DFQATT, CDR2 SNEGSKA (reference sequence). CDR3 length: 13 residues. With 7 bases clipped from V and 3 bases from J, the junction kept 8 bases outside the gene matches. For the CDR3, the DNA is TGCAGTGTGATCACGACAGGGTACTATGGCTACACCTTC. This codes for CSVITTGYYGYTF.

At least ten counts were recorded for this clonotype. V and J are TRBV9 and TRBJ1-2; tentatively, D is TRBD1 (6 bases). CDR1 and CDR2 (germline): SGDLS, YYNGEE. The CDR3 has 15 residues. Trimming cost V 0 bases and J 4 bases, with 13 bases left between them. In nucleotides, the CDR3 is TGTGCCAGCAGCGTAGAGCCAGGGGAAGCCTATGGCTACACCTTC. Translating it yields CASSVEPGEAYGYTF.

This clonotype was detected a few times. The chain couples TRBV3-1 to TRBJ2-5; 8 bases line up with TRBD2. CDR1 and CDR2 from the germline V gene are LGHDT and YNNKEL (reference sequence). With 4 bases clipped from V and 4 bases from J, the junction kept 8 bases outside the gene matches. The CDR3 is made up of 15 amino acids. The CDR3 bases are TGTGCCAGCAGCCGAGGAGACCTAGCGGGAGAGACCCAGTACTTC. Its protein product is CASSRGDLAGETQYF.

This clonotype has a count of ten or more. The V call is TRBV7-2, the J call TRBJ2-5, with TRBD2 matching 14 bases. This CDR3 is 16 amino acids long. With V trimmed by 6 bases and J by 4 bases, 7 bases remained unmatched. Looked up from germline, CDR1 is SGHTA and CDR2 is FQGNSA. Here the CDR3 DNA reads TGTGCCAGCAGTCAGCGGACTAGCGGGAGGACAGAGACCCAGTACTTC. Translation gives CASSQRTSGRTETQYF.

This clonotype came up many times. The CDR3 protein is CASSPIRGFRGYTF. DNA of the CDR3: TGTGCCAGCAGCCCTATTAGGGGATTCAGGGGCTACACCTTC. This chain connects TRBV11-2 to TRBJ1-2; weak D call: TRBD1 (5 bases). Trimming cost V 5 bases and J 8 bases, with 18 bases left between them. Germline assignment: CDR1 SGHAT and CDR2 FQNNGV. The CDR3 has 14 amino acids.

With respect to this clonotype: This sequence may be a read error, since a much larger clone differs from it by one base. The rearrangement uses TRBV2 and TRBJ2-7; no firm D call. This CDR3 contains 13 residues. Germline V lookup: CDR1 SNHLY, CDR2 FYNNEI. CDR3 residues: CAGSDVTPNEQYF. Written as DNA, the CDR3 is TGTGCCGGCAGTGACGTAACCCCTAACGAGCAGTACTTC.

This clonotype was seen many times. This chain joins TRBV13 and TRBJ2-1; D gene unclear. The CDR3 contains 14 residues. The germline V and J ends were trimmed by 1 base and 5 bases, with 9 bases remaining between them. Germline CDR1 reads PRHDT; CDR2 reads FYEKMQ (reference sequence). DNA for the CDR3: TGTGCCAGCAGCTTAGCCTCTCACAACAATGAGCAGTTCTTC. It yields the protein CASSLASHNNEQFF.

This clonotype was detected ten times or more. The chain has TRBV3-1 and TRBJ2-4, with D possibly TRBD2 on 5 matching bases. The CDR3 contains 16 residues. V gave up 1 base and J gave up 9 bases, with 19 bases separating them. CDR1 and CDR2 from the germline V gene are LGHDT and YNNKEL (reference sequence). The CDR3 reads CASSQGLPSLRGIQYF. As DNA, the CDR3 is TGTGCCAGCAGCCAAGGACTACCTTCACTGAGAGGCATTCAGTACTTC.

The table lists this clonotype with many counts. The chain joins TRBV12-3 or TRBV12-4 to TRBJ1-1; D possibly corresponds to TRBD1 (5 bases). Deletions cut 2 bases from V and 7 bases from J, with 11 bases between. The CDR3 loop spans 13 amino acids. The CDR3 DNA sequence: TGTGCCAGCAGTTTATTCGGGGGAGATGAAGCTTTCTTT. Its translation is CASSLFGGDEAFF.

Many counts were recorded for this clonotype. This sequence joins TRBV6-5 and TRBJ1-1, with D perhaps matching TRBD1 (6 bases). The germline V and J ends were trimmed by 0 bases and 0 bases, with 14 bases remaining between them. The CDR3 contains 17 residues. CDR1 is MNHEY and CDR2 is SVGAGI in the germline V gene. DNA for the CDR3: TGTGCCAGCAGTTACTCGCTAAGGGGGACTTTGAACACTGAAGCTTTCTTT. It specifies CASSYSLRGTLNTEAFF.

In its sample, this clonotype was seen many times. CDR3 region: CAISMISGNAGELFF. The DNA for the CDR3 is TGTGCCATCAGTATGATTAGCGGGAATGCCGGGGAGCTGTTTTTT. The V and J genes are TRBV10-3 and TRBJ2-2; 8 positions agree with TRBD2. CDR1 and CDR2 from the germline V gene are ENHRY and SYGVKD. The junction had 8 bases not matched to a gene; V was cut back by 5 bases and J by 6 bases. This CDR3 has 15 amino acids.